What follows are 30 T cell receptor beta chains derived from one specimen sequenced in a study of cytotoxic CD8 clonotypes in ibrutinib-treated CLL. Profiling relied on immunoSEQ multiplex PCR, and the TCRdb table lists in-frame clones only, not all of them. The sample has a few hundred thousand clones, 70% seen once; the top ten hold 15%. The starting material was PBMCs, obtained after 24 months of ibrutinib treatment. Receptor source: a human donor with chronic lymphocytic leukemia.

The V gene is TRBV15, the J gene TRBJ2-5; 10 nucleotides match TRBD2. The germline V gene encodes CDR1 LNHNV and CDR2 YYDKDF (reference sequence). V shed 0 bases and J 0 bases; nucleotides not matched to a gene: 7. The CDR3 runs to 18 residues. CDR3 DNA: TGTGCCACCAGCAGAGATCGTGGGCTAGCGGGAGACCAAGAGACCCAGTACTTC. It is translated as CATSRDRGLAGDQETQYF.

In its sample, this clone was seen a few times. This chain links TRBV2 with TRBJ2-7; 10 bases line up with TRBD2. CDR1 and CDR2 from the germline V gene are SNHLY and FYNNEI. V was clipped by 7 bases and J by 3 bases; unmatched bases: 18. This CDR3 is built from 18 residues. CDR3 amino acids: CASKKETSGAEKGYEQYF. The CDR3 DNA sequence: TGTGCCAGCAAAAAGGAAACTAGCGGGGCCGAGAAGGGCTACGAGCAGTACTTC.

The chain combines TRBV18 with TRBJ2-3, with D possibly called TRBD1 or TRBD2 (6 bases each). Germline CDR1 reads KGHSH; CDR2 reads LQKENI. V was trimmed by 6 bases and J by 1 base, leaving 14 bases between them. The CDR3 is 15 amino acids. CDR3: CASSPRGAGTDTQYF. CDR3 bases: TGTGCCAGCTCCCCAAGGGGGGCTGGCACAGATACGCAGTATTTT.

The CDR3 loop reads CASSFVGTYNEQFF. In DNA form, the CDR3 reads TGCGCCAGCAGCTTCGTGGGAACCTACAATGAGCAGTTCTTC. The genes are TRBV5-1 and TRBJ2-1; no definite D call. The CDR3 has 14 amino acids. Germline CDR1 is SGHRS and CDR2 is YFSETQ. V dropped 2 bases and J dropped 2 bases, with 8 bases sitting between them.

The chain's CDR3 is CASSPADTEAFF. The CDR3 bases are TGTGCCAGCTCACCAGCGGACACTGAAGCTTTCTTT. The rearrangement links TRBV18 to TRBJ1-1; D ambiguous. There are 12 residues in the CDR3. In germline, CDR1 is KGHSH, CDR2 LQKENI. Between the trimmed V and J ends, which lost 2 bases and 3 bases, there was a span of 4 bases. The full variable domain, rest sourced from reference TRBV18 and TRBJ1-1, is NAGVMQNPRHLVRRRGQEARLRCSPMKGHSHVYWYRQLPEEGLKFMVYLQKENIIDESGMPKERFSAEFPKEGPSILRIQQVVRGDSAAYFCASSPADTEAFFGQGTRLTVV.

This clone was counted between two and nine times. This chain joins TRBV29-1 and TRBJ2-5; D call uncertain. The CDR3 runs to 12 residues. Trimming left V 8 bases short and J 2 bases short, with 12 bases between. Per the germline V gene, CDR1 is SQVTM and CDR2 is ANQGSEA. The CDR3 sequence is CSSASVQETQYF. The CDR3 coding sequence is TGCAGCTCCGCATCCGTACAAGAGACCCAGTACTTC.

The rearrangement joins TRBV7-9 to TRBJ2-7; no clear D. V lost 2 bases and J 0 bases, leaving 5 bases between the germline ends. This CDR3 is built from 13 residues. CDR1 SEHNR and CDR2 FQNEAQ come from the germline V gene (reference sequence). CDR3 protein: CASSLRGSYEQYF. CDR3 nucleotide sequence: TGTGCCAGCAGCTTACGTGGCTCCTACGAGCAGTACTTC.

The rearrangement links TRBV27 to TRBJ1-2; TRBD1 agrees at 7 bases. The CDR3 runs to 15 residues. Trimming removed 5 bases from V and 8 bases from J; junction bases left unmatched: 14. Germline CDR1 reads MNHEY; CDR2 reads SMNVEV (reference sequence). The DNA of the CDR3 is TGTGCCAGCAGTACAAGACAGGGATCCCTCTTCGGCTACACCTTC. Translation: CASSTRQGSLFGYTF.

In this sample, this clone turned up a few times. The V call is TRBV18, the J call TRBJ2-7, with 10 bases identical to TRBD1. After removal of 6 bases from V and 4 bases from J, the junction contained 9 bases not matched to a gene. CDR1 is KGHSH and CDR2 is LQKENI in the germline V gene. This CDR3 has 15 amino acids. The CDR3 DNA sequence: TGTGCCAGCTCTCTGTTCGGACAGGGGGAATACGAGCAGTACTTC. Translation: CASSLFGQGEYEQYF.

The rearrangement joins TRBV4-2 to TRBJ2-7; D remains ambiguous. V lost 0 bases and J 0 bases, leaving 12 bases between the germline ends. Germline V gene data show CDR1 as LGHNA and CDR2 as YNFKEQ. The CDR3 totals 16 residues. The CDR3 spells CASSQDLIMGSYEQYF. CDR3 bases: TGTGCCAGCAGCCAAGATTTAATAATGGGCTCCTACGAGCAGTACTTC.

The V and J genes are TRBV25-1 and TRBJ1-1; D is unclear. The V end lost 6 bases, the J end lost 0 bases, and 17 bases lay between the germline ends. Germline CDR1 is MGHDK and CDR2 is SYGVNS. The CDR3 has 16 amino acids. CDR3 DNA sequence: TGTGCCAGCAGCCGGTCGAATGGGAGGATGAACACTGAAGCTTTCTTT. Protein product: CASSRSNGRMNTEAFF. Full variable domain (remainder filled in from reference TRBV25-1 and TRBJ1-1): EADIYQTPRYLVIGTGKKITLECSQTMGHDKMYWYQQDPGMELHLIHYSYGVNSTEKGDLSSESTVSRIRTEHFPLTLESARPSHTSQYLCASSRSNGRMNTEAFFGQGTRLTVV.

The V and J genes are TRBV19 and TRBJ1-1, with TRBD1 matching over 9 bases. CDR3 length: 14 residues. Germline CDR1 is LNHDA and CDR2 is SQIVND (reference sequence). V lost 4 bases, J lost 1 base, and 1 base stayed unmatched. The CDR3 protein is CASSRGQGNTEAFF. In DNA, the CDR3 is TGTGCCAGTAGTAGGGGACAGGGGAACACTGAAGCTTTCTTT.

This clone was detected once. The CDR3 here is CASRIADTDTQYF. The DNA of the CDR3 is TGCGCCAGCCGAATCGCGGACACAGATACGCAGTATTTT. This chain links TRBV4-1 with TRBJ2-3; D gene uncertain. From germline, CDR1 is MGHRA and CDR2 YSYEKL. CDR3 length equals 13 residues. V dropped 8 bases and J dropped 2 bases, with 11 bases sitting between them.

The chain combines TRBV29-1 with TRBJ1-1, with TRBD1 matching over 8 bases. Germline V lookup: CDR1 SQVTM, CDR2 ANQGSEA. V lost 5 bases to trimming and J lost 4 bases; unmatched junction nucleotides: 6. The CDR3 has 13 residues. CDR3 sequence (DNA): TGCAGCGTTTGGACCACAGGGGGCACTGAAGCTTTCTTT. Translation: CSVWTTGGTEAFF. Together with reference TRBV29-1 and TRBJ1-1, the CDR3 gives the full variable domain: SAVISQKPSRDICQRGTSLTIQCQVDSQVTMMFWYRQQPGQSLTLIATANQGSEATYESGFVIDKFPISRPNLTFSTLTVSNMSPEDSSIYLCSVWTTGGTEAFFGQGTRLTVV.

The V and J genes are TRBV7-8 and TRBJ1-1; TRBD1 agrees at 7 bases. The CDR3 consists of 15 residues. The germline V gene encodes CDR1 SGHVS and CDR2 FQNEAQ. The J segment lost 3 bases and the V segment lost 7 bases, leaving 11 bases of the junction unmatched. This CDR3 is CASTPTGAGDTEAFF. The DNA for the CDR3 is TGTGCCAGCACCCCCACAGGGGCCGGGGACACTGAAGCTTTCTTT.

This clone showed up just a few times. The CDR3 sequence: CASSLFRVDTEAFF. CDR3 DNA sequence: TGTGCCAGCAGTTTATTTAGGGTGGACACTGAAGCTTTCTTT. V gene TRBV27 combines with J gene TRBJ1-1; D gene ambiguous. In germline, CDR1 is MNHEY, CDR2 SMNVEV (reference sequence). The CDR3 runs 14 residues. Deletions cut 1 base from V and 3 bases from J, with 9 bases between.

The chain is built from TRBV4-2 and TRBJ2-7; the D gene is possibly TRBD2 (6 bases). The V gene's germline CDR1 is LGHNA and CDR2 YNFKEQ. There are 14 residues in the CDR3. The germline V and J ends were trimmed by 1 base and 4 bases, with 11 bases remaining between them. The CDR3 coding sequence is TGTGCCAGCAGCCAAGGCCATAGCGGTTACGAGCAGTACTTC. Protein: CASSQGHSGYEQYF.

This chain connects TRBV11-1 to TRBJ2-7; 8 nucleotides match TRBD2. Germline V gene sequence: CDR1 SGHAT, CDR2 FQDESV (reference sequence). J lost 4 bases, V lost 2 bases, and 7 bases had no gene match. The CDR3 runs to 15 residues. CDR3 nucleotide sequence: TGTGCCAGCAGCTTACGGGAGGGCTACCCTTACGAGCAGTACTTC. Protein sequence: CASSLREGYPYEQYF.

The chain is built from TRBV11-2 and TRBJ2-1; no reliable D call. Trimming cost V 3 bases and J 1 base, with 7 bases left between them. The CDR3 covers 14 residues. In germline, CDR1 is SGHAT, CDR2 FQNNGV. The CDR3, as DNA: TGTGCCAGCAGCTTGGCTTGGTCCTACAATGAGCAGTTCTTC. It translates to CASSLAWSYNEQFF.

The genes are TRBV11-2 and TRBJ2-1, with unresolved D. Germline CDR1 is SGHAT and CDR2 is FQNNGV. Trimming stripped 1 base from V and 10 bases from J, with 11 bases between. This CDR3 region has 13 residues. In nucleotides, the CDR3 is TGTGCCAGCAGCTTAGGCGCCTTCGTGGAGCAGTTCTTC. Amino acid sequence: CASSLGAFVEQFF.

The chain carries TRBV7-2 and TRBJ2-2; 7 bases align to TRBD1. V trimming: 5 bases; J trimming: 3 bases; junction bases outside the gene matches: 6. Germline CDR1 SGHTA, CDR2 FQGNSA. The CDR3 extends over 15 amino acids. In DNA form, the CDR3 reads TGTGCCAGCAGCAGAAGGGGGCCGGACACCGGGGAGCTGTTTTTT. Amino acid sequence: CASSRRGPDTGELFF.

There are a few counts of this clone. V is TRBV2 and J is TRBJ1-2; 9 bases line up with TRBD1. There are 14 residues in the CDR3. Germline CDR1 reads SNHLY; CDR2 reads FYNNEI. The V segment lost 7 bases and the J segment 1 base; nucleotides outside the gene matches: 4. CDR3 sequence (DNA): TGTGCCAGCACGCGGGACAGGGATAACTATGGCTACACCTTC. It codes for CASTRDRDNYGYTF. The variable domain in full, completed from reference TRBV2 and TRBJ1-2, reads EPEVTQTPSHQVTQMGQEVILRCVPISNHLYFYWYRQILGQKVEFLVSFYNNEISEKSEIFDDQFSVERPDGSNFTLKIRSTKLEDSAMYFCASTRDRDNYGYTFGSGTRLTVV.

CDR3 loop: CASSDGGETQYF. CDR3 sequence (DNA): TGTGCCAGCAGTGACGGGGGAGAGACCCAGTACTTC. This chain links TRBV6-1 with TRBJ2-5, with D perhaps matching TRBD2 (6 bases). Trimming took off 3 bases at V and 4 bases at J, with 6 bases between the two ends. The CDR3 loop spans 12 amino acids. CDR1 is MNHNS and CDR2 is SASEGT in the germline V gene.

The rearrangement joins TRBV18 to TRBJ2-7; 12 nucleotides align to TRBD1. The V gene end was trimmed by 2 bases and the J gene end by 1 base; junction bases not matched to a gene: 6. Germline-derived CDR1 and CDR2 are KGHSH and LQKENI. The CDR3 totals 17 residues. The CDR3 region is CASSPGTGGYKSYEQYF. The CDR3 DNA is TGTGCCAGCTCACCAGGGACAGGGGGCTACAAATCCTACGAGCAGTACTTC.

The CDR3 DNA follows: TGTGCCAGCAGTGAAGGTACAGACTACGAGCAGTACTTC. Residues: CASSEGTDYEQYF. The chain joins TRBV2 to TRBJ2-7; D gene uncertain. The CDR3 totals 13 residues. Trimming cost V 1 base and J 3 bases, with 7 bases left between them. Germline values: CDR1 SNHLY, CDR2 FYNNEI. Drawing the rest from reference TRBV2 and TRBJ2-7, the complete variable domain is EPEVTQTPSHQVTQMGQEVILRCVPISNHLYFYWYRQILGQKVEFLVSFYNNEISEKSEIFDDQFSVERPDGSNFTLKIRSTKLEDSAMYFCASSEGTDYEQYFGPGTRLTVT.

The chain employs TRBV28 and TRBJ2-7; no clear D. The CDR3 consists of 13 residues. Looked up from germline, CDR1 is MDHEN and CDR2 is SYDVKM. V gave up 3 bases and J gave up 0 bases, with 6 bases separating them. The CDR3 protein is CASSFGSSYEQYF. The CDR3 DNA is TGTGCCAGCAGTTTCGGCAGCTCCTACGAGCAGTACTTC.

The chain has TRBV5-1 and TRBJ2-2; possibly TRBD1 for D (5 bases). The CDR3 is 13 residues long. The ends were cut back, 0 bases at V and 5 bases at J, with 5 bases in the middle. Germline V gene data show CDR1 as SGHRS and CDR2 as YFSETQ. The CDR3: CASSLGQTGELFF. The CDR3 DNA sequence: TGCGCCAGCAGCTTGGGACAGACCGGGGAGCTGTTTTTT.

This rearrangement joins TRBV5-1 to TRBJ2-7, with D perhaps TRBD2 (6 bases). The CDR3 covers 15 residues. V was trimmed by 0 bases and J by 3 bases, leaving 13 bases between them. Looked up from germline, CDR1 is SGHRS and CDR2 is YFSETQ. The CDR3 sequence: CASSLVSGSIYEQYF. CDR3 coding DNA: TGCGCCAGCAGCTTGGTTAGCGGATCTATCTACGAGCAGTACTTC.

This clone has just a few counts. The chain employs TRBV19 and TRBJ1-5; D may be TRBD1 (5 bases). With 4 bases removed from V and 4 bases from J, the gap between germline ends came to 17 bases. The CDR3 consists of 16 residues. The germline gives CDR1 LNHDA, CDR2 SQIVND (reference sequence). The CDR3 sequence is CASSKPIGAINQPQHF. As DNA, the CDR3 is TGTGCCAGTAGTAAACCTATAGGGGCGATTAATCAGCCCCAGCATTTT.

This chain links TRBV7-2 with TRBJ2-7; 15 nucleotides line up with TRBD2. The CDR3 runs 17 residues. Germline V lookup: CDR1 SGHTA, CDR2 FQGNSA. Losses at the gene ends were 4 bases for V and 6 bases for J; bases not matched to a gene: 10. The CDR3 DNA follows: TGTGCCAGCAGCTCTGGACTAGCGGGAGGGATTCTCGCCGAGCAGTACTTC. Translating it yields CASSSGLAGGILAEQYF.